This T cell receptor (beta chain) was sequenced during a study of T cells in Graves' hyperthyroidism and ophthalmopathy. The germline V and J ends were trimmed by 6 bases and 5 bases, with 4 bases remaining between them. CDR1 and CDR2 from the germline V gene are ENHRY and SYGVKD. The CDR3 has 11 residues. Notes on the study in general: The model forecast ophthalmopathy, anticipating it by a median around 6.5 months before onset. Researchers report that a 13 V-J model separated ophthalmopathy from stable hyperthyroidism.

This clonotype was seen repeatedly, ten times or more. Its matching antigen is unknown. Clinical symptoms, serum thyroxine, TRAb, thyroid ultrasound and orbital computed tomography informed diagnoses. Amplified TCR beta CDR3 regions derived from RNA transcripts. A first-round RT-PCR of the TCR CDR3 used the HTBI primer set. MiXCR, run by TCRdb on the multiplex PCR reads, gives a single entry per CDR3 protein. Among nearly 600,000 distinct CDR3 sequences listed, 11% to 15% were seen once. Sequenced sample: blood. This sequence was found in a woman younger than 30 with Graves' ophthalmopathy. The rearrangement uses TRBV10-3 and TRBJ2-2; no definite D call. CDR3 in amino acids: CAISLTGELFF. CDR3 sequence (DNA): TGTGCCATCAGCCTTACCGGGGAGCTGTTTTTT.